Each of the 22 T cell receptor beta chains below was sequenced from the same sample in a study of blood T cells in healthy people across ages. Using a J-beta primer mix together with a sample-barcoded 5' primer, a second PCR was run for roughly 6 to 11 cycles. Each CDR3 protein gets one entry after TCRdb re-called the 5' RACE reads with MiXCR. Of hundreds of thousands of distinct CDR3 sequences detected, roughly 44% appear once; the ten largest clones hold roughly 19%. The sequenced sample was blood. These receptors all come from a woman aged 55-70 years in good health.

This clonotype occurred once. The chain uses TRBV4-3 and TRBJ2-7; D gene uncertain. The CDR3 totals 14 residues. Germline values: CDR1 LGHNA, CDR2 YSLEER. V was trimmed by 0 bases and J by 3 bases, leaving 9 bases between them. CDR3 sequence reads: CASSQDSTDYEQYF. The CDR3 DNA follows: TGCGCCAGCAGCCAAGATTCGACCGACTACGAGCAGTACTTC.

The sample holds many counts of this clonotype. This chain links TRBV7-2 with TRBJ2-3; 7 bases match TRBD2. Losses at the gene ends were 2 bases for V and 0 bases for J; bases not matched to a gene: 5. This CDR3 is built from 16 residues. Germline loops: CDR1 SGHTA, CDR2 FQGNSA. CDR3 loop: CASSLQRDPSTDTQYF. CDR3 nucleotides: TGTGCCAGCAGCTTACAGCGGGACCCTAGCACAGATACGCAGTATTTT. Drawing the rest from reference TRBV7-2 and TRBJ2-3, the complete variable domain is GAGVSQSPSNKVTEKGKDVELRCDPISGHTALYWYRQSLGQGLEFLIYFQGNSAPDKSGLPSDRFSAERTGGSVSTLTIQRTQQEDSAVYLCASSLQRDPSTDTQYFGPGTRLTVL.

This chain uses TRBV15 with TRBJ2-3; D might be TRBD2 (5 bases). Per the germline V gene, CDR1 is LNHNV and CDR2 is YYDKDF (reference sequence). The CDR3 runs 16 residues. V gave up 0 bases and J gave up 2 bases, with 12 bases separating them. CDR3 region: CATSRERLRLTDTQYF. Written as DNA, the CDR3 is TGTGCCACCAGCAGAGAAAGACTACGTCTCACAGATACGCAGTATTTT.

The J gene is TRBJ2-3, the V gene TRBV9, with D perhaps assigned TRBD1 or TRBD2 (6 bases each). The V and J ends lost 0 bases and 2 bases respectively, with 13 bases between them. CDR3 length equals 16 residues. Per germline, CDR1 SGDLS and CDR2 YYNGEE. The CDR3 nucleotides are TGTGCCAGCAGCGTAGAGGGAGGACAGTACACAGATACGCAGTATTTT. Translated: CASSVEGGQYTDTQYF.

There are a few counts of this clonotype. The gene calls are TRBV6-5 and TRBJ1-4; 8 nucleotides align to TRBD1. Germline V gives CDR1 MNHEY, CDR2 SVGAGI. CDR3 length: 14 residues. V lost 1 base to trimming and J lost 7 bases; unmatched junction nucleotides: 2. The DNA of the CDR3 is TGTGCCAGCAGTTACTTGACAGGGGTTGAAAAACTGTTTTTT. It translates to CASSYLTGVEKLFF.

This chain joins TRBV20-1 and TRBJ2-3; 11 nucleotides line up with TRBD2. CDR1 is DFQATT, CDR2 SNEGSKA, per germline (reference sequence). The J segment lost 2 bases and the V segment lost 5 bases, leaving 6 bases of the junction unmatched. The CDR3 runs to 15 residues. The CDR3 spells CSALKLAGDTDTQYF. CDR3 DNA sequence: TGCAGTGCTCTTAAACTAGCGGGGGACACAGATACGCAGTATTTT.

This clonotype was detected a few times. V usage is TRBV20-1 and J usage is TRBJ1-6; TRBD1 agrees at 9 bases. This CDR3 contains 15 residues. Germline CDR1 and CDR2: DFQATT and SNEGSKA (reference sequence). J lost 2 bases, V lost 7 bases, and 6 bases had no gene match. CDR3 residues: CSGKGQGTYNSPLHF. The CDR3 DNA sequence: TGCAGTGGGAAGGGACAGGGAACCTATAATTCACCCCTCCACTTT.

This clonotype has more than one count but fewer than ten. The chain links TRBV5-1 to TRBJ2-1; 8 bases map to TRBD2. V shed 4 bases and J 1 base; nucleotides not matched to a gene: 7. The germline gives CDR1 SGHRS, CDR2 YFSETQ. There are 16 residues in the CDR3. The CDR3 sequence is CASSPSAGVSYNEQFF. CDR3 coding DNA: TGCGCCAGCAGCCCCTCAGCGGGGGTTTCCTACAATGAGCAGTTCTTC.

This clonotype has a handful of counts. The chain employs TRBV27 and TRBJ2-3, with 11 positions matching TRBD2. Germline CDR1 and CDR2: MNHEY and SMNVEV (reference sequence). Unmatched junction bases numbered 8, after V lost 7 bases and J lost 2 bases. CDR3 length: 16 residues. In nucleotides, the CDR3 is TGTGCCAGCAACCGTCTAGCGGGAGGTCCCACAGATACGCAGTATTTT. Residues: CASNRLAGGPTDTQYF.

As to this clonotype: A read error may explain this, as a much larger clone is one base away. The chain couples TRBV29-1 to TRBJ2-7; a possible D gene is TRBD2 (5 bases). V lost 6 bases, J lost 2 bases, and 11 bases lay in between. This CDR3 has 12 amino acids. The germline V gene encodes CDR1 SQVTM and CDR2 ANQGSEA. In DNA, the CDR3 is TGCAGCGTCGCCGGGGTCCCCTACGAGCAGTACTTC. Translation gives CSVAGVPYEQYF.

CDR3 nucleotide sequence: TGTGCCAGCAGCCAGGGACAGGGAAGTGTCATTCAGTACTTC. This codes for CASSQGQGSVIQYF. This sequence joins TRBV3-1 and TRBJ2-4, with TRBD1 matching 9 bases. V gave up 3 bases and J gave up 9 bases; unmatched junction bases: 6. This CDR3 has 14 residues. Germline V gives CDR1 LGHDT, CDR2 YNNKEL (reference sequence).

In its sample, this clonotype was seen many times. The chain joins TRBV20-1 to TRBJ1-4, with 9 bases fitting TRBD1. Germline V gene lookup returns CDR1 DFQATT and CDR2 SNEGSKA (reference sequence). CDR3 length: 14 residues. With V trimmed by 1 base and J by 7 bases, 4 bases remained unmatched. The CDR3: CSARARTGVEKLFF. CDR3 bases: TGCAGTGCTAGAGCTCGGACAGGGGTTGAAAAACTGTTTTTT.

This clonotype was found a few times. The chain recombines TRBV2 with TRBJ2-5; 7 nucleotides line up with TRBD2. This CDR3 contains 15 residues. With 6 bases clipped from V and 2 bases from J, the junction kept 9 bases outside the gene matches. Germline V gene data show CDR1 as SNHLY and CDR2 as FYNNEI. The CDR3 region is CASRPPEGGQETQYF. CDR3 bases: TGTGCCAGCAGACCCCCTGAGGGAGGGCAAGAGACCCAGTACTTC.

CDR3 loop: CSAIRAGEQFF. CDR3 nucleotide sequence: TGCAGTGCAATCAGGGCGGGTGAGCAGTTCTTC. The chain has TRBV20-1 and TRBJ2-1; either TRBD1 or TRBD2 may fit D (5 bases each). The CDR3 totals 11 residues. The V gene's germline CDR1 is DFQATT and CDR2 SNEGSKA (reference sequence). V shed 6 bases and J shed 9 bases, with 12 bases lying between them.

The chain combines TRBV5-1 with TRBJ2-7; TRBD2 agrees at 14 bases. The CDR3 contains 18 residues. The germline CDR1 and CDR2 sequences are SGHRS and YFSETQ. The junction had 8 bases not matched to a gene; V was cut back by 0 bases and J by 3 bases. The CDR3: CASSLGLRLAGGNYEQYF. The CDR3 nucleotides read TGCGCCAGCAGCTTGGGCTTGAGACTAGCGGGGGGGAACTACGAGCAGTACTTC.

The chain is built from TRBV20-1 and TRBJ2-5; the D is unclear. The CDR3 has 12 amino acids. Deletions cut 6 bases from V and 2 bases from J, with 10 bases between. Germline V gives CDR1 DFQATT, CDR2 SNEGSKA (reference sequence). The DNA for the CDR3 is TGCAGTGCCGGACCCCCGCAAGAGACCCAGTACTTC. Protein product: CSAGPPQETQYF.

J is TRBJ2-7 and V is TRBV20-1, with 7 positions matching TRBD1. Germline-derived CDR1 and CDR2 are DFQATT and SNEGSKA (reference sequence). J was trimmed by 2 bases and V by 3 bases; bases with no gene match: 13. This CDR3 spans 16 amino acids. The CDR3 coding sequence is TGCAGTGCTAGGGGGGCAGGACAGGATTCAACCTACGAGCAGTACTTC. Translation gives CSARGAGQDSTYEQYF.

This clonotype was seen only a few times. The gene calls are TRBV29-1 and TRBJ1-4; unclear D gene. The V end was cut by 6 bases, the J end by 8 bases, with 25 bases between. The CDR3 has 16 residues. Germline V gene sequence: CDR1 SQVTM, CDR2 ANQGSEA. CDR3 protein: CSVGGNGPPGREKLFF. The DNA of the CDR3 is TGCAGCGTGGGTGGAAATGGACCACCGGGGAGAGAAAAACTGTTTTTT. The full variable domain, with the rest looked up from reference TRBV29-1 and TRBJ1-4, is SAVISQKPSRDICQRGTSLTIQCQVDSQVTMMFWYRQQPGQSLTLIATANQGSEATYESGFVIDKFPISRPNLTFSTLTVSNMSPEDSSIYLCSVGGNGPPGREKLFFGSGTQLSVL.

As DNA, the CDR3 is TGTGCCAGTAAGAACTCTGGGGCCAACGTCCTGACTTTC. Translated, it gives CASKNSGANVLTF. The chain combines TRBV11-1 with TRBJ2-6, with D uncertain. Germline CDR1 is SGHAT and CDR2 is FQDESV (reference sequence). This CDR3 is built from 13 residues. Trimming removed 9 bases at V and 0 bases at J, with 6 bases between.

The rearrangement joins TRBV3-1 to TRBJ2-1; 8 nucleotides agree with TRBD1. The germline CDR1 and CDR2 sequences are LGHDT and YNNKEL (reference sequence). The CDR3 covers 13 residues. J was trimmed by 9 bases and V by 9 bases; bases with no gene match: 10. The CDR3 here is CASTTGGRVEQFF. CDR3 DNA sequence: TGTGCCAGTACAACAGGGGGTCGCGTTGAGCAGTTCTTC.

The chain recombines TRBV3-1 with TRBJ2-6; D is uncertain. Germline CDR1 is LGHDT and CDR2 is YNNKEL (reference sequence). Trimming left V 2 bases short and J 4 bases short, with 9 bases between. There are 15 residues in the CDR3. The CDR3 sequence: CASSQHTSGANVLTF. The CDR3 region has the DNA TGTGCCAGCAGCCAACATACTTCCGGGGCCAACGTCCTGACTTTC.

The V and J genes are TRBV5-1 and TRBJ2-3, with 11 positions matching TRBD2. The trim removed 0 bases at V and 4 bases at J, leaving 7 bases unmatched. CDR1 is SGHRS, CDR2 YFSETQ, per germline. This CDR3 contains 17 residues. The CDR3 loop reads CASSLVLAGGGSDTQYF. The CDR3 bases are TGCGCCAGCAGCTTGGTGCTAGCGGGGGGCGGGTCAGATACGCAGTATTTT.